Following are 5 T cell receptor beta chains from one sample sequenced in a study of T cells in Graves' hyperthyroidism and ophthalmopathy. Amplification targeted TCR beta CDR3 regions from RNA transcripts. An initial round of RT-PCR targeting the TCR CDR3 relied on the HTBI primer set. TCRdb called the multiplex PCR reads again in MiXCR, with one record for every CDR3 protein. The sample has a few hundred thousand distinct CDR3 sequences, roughly 22% seen once. Material for sequencing was blood. These receptors all come from a woman aged 70-85 years with Graves' ophthalmopathy.

Turning to this clonotype: A read error may produce the germline difference seen at one junction end. The chain joins TRBV7-7 to TRBJ2-1; D is perhaps TRBD2 (6 bases). The CDR3 extends over 18 amino acids. CDR1 is SSHAT and CDR2 is FNYEAQ in the germline V gene (reference sequence). The CDR3 nucleotides are TGTGCTAGCAGCTTATATGTGGCGGGACGGAGCTCCTACAATGAGCAGTTCTTC. Translation gives CASSLYVAGRSSYNEQFF.

This clonotype was detected a few times. V gene TRBV25-1 combines with J gene TRBJ2-5; 8 nucleotides line up with TRBD2. Germline-derived CDR1 and CDR2 are MGHDK and SYGVNS. CDR3 length: 15 residues. The junction had 6 bases not matched to a gene; V was cut back by 1 base and J by 5 bases. The CDR3 region is CASSEWRGARETQYF. CDR3 DNA sequence: TGTGCCAGCAGTGAATGGCGGGGGGCACGGGAGACCCAGTACTTC.

The chain uses TRBV5-1 and TRBJ1-5, with D hard to call. CDR1 is SGHRS and CDR2 is YFSETQ in the germline V gene. The CDR3 covers 15 residues. Trimming left V 0 bases short and J 0 bases short, with 7 bases between. The CDR3 DNA follows: TGCGCCAGCAGCTTGGAAGGGAATAGCAATCAGCCCCAGCATTTT. This gives the protein CASSLEGNSNQPQHF.

The chain is built from TRBV18 and TRBJ1-2; D not certain. Germline V gene lookup returns CDR1 KGHSH and CDR2 LQKENI. Trimming left V 3 bases short and J 8 bases short, with 16 bases between. This CDR3 is 14 amino acids long. The CDR3 is CASSPDTAFRGYTF. The CDR3 DNA follows: TGTGCCAGCTCACCTGACACCGCTTTTAGGGGCTACACCTTC.

This clonotype was seen many times. The chain combines TRBV27 with TRBJ1-6; a weak D match, TRBD1 (5 bases). From germline, CDR1 is MNHEY and CDR2 SMNVEV (reference sequence). This CDR3 spans 16 amino acids. Trimming took 0 bases from V and 3 from J, leaving 9 bases between them. CDR3 amino acids: CASSLSLQGYNSPLHF. The DNA of the CDR3 is TGTGCCAGCAGTTTATCTCTCCAGGGCTATAATTCACCCCTCCACTTT.